These T cell receptor beta chains were read from a single sample in a study of cytomegalovirus exposure and HLA in healthy donors. This table comes from immunoSEQ multiplex PCR, and its TCRdb copy is limited to in-frame clones, with some not included. The sample includes under 150,000 clones, about 82% seen only once; the top ten take approximately 1.2%. Sequences were obtained from PBMCs. These receptors originate from a boy aged 10-17 years in good health and CMV-seronegative. Both conserved end residues are part of each CDR3. D genes are given only for firm matches. Clone size is shown for a subset of rows, as once, few, many or a class of expanded clone.

j_gene | abundance | d_gene | v_gene | CDR3nt | CDR3aa
TRBJ2-1 | NA | NA | TRBV5-1 | TGCGCCAGCAGCTTGGAACAGGGCCACAATGAGCAGTTCTTC | CASSLEQGHNEQFF
TRBJ2-7 | NA | TRBD2 | TRBV27 | TGTGCCAGCAGTTTAGGGACTAGCGGGATATACGAGCAGTACTTC | CASSLGTSGIYEQYF
TRBJ2-7 | NA | TRBD2 | TRBV4-1 | TGCGCCAGCAGCCTGAAGGCGGGGACTAGCGGATACGAGCAGTACTTC | CASSLKAGTSGYEQYF
TRBJ2-7 | NA | NA | TRBV9 | TGTGCCAGCAGCGTAGGTAGCACTACCTACGAGCAGTACTTC | CASSVGSTTYEQYF
TRBJ2-2 | NA | TRBD1 | TRBV7-9 | TGTGCCAGCAGACGAACCGGGACAGGGGTTACCGGGGAGCTGTTTTTT | CASRRTGTGVTGELFF
TRBJ2-1 | once | TRBD2 | TRBV19 | TGTGCCAGTAGTATTACAGCGGGAGGCCTTACCTACAATGAGCAGTTCTTC | CASSITAGGLTYNEQFF
TRBJ2-7 | NA | NA | TRBV7-7 | TGTGCCAGCAGCTTAGGATCGGCAGGACTTTACGAGCAGTACTTC | CASSLGSAGLYEQYF
TRBJ2-3 | NA | TRBD2 | TRBV20-1 | TGCAGTGCTCTAGCGGCAGATACGCAGTATTTT | CSALAADTQYF
TRBJ2-3 | NA | TRBD2 | TRBV25-1 | TGTGCCAGGGAAGCGGGGGCCCTGGATACGCAGTATTTT | CAREAGALDTQYF
TRBJ2-1 | few | TRBD1 | TRBV18 | TGTGCCAGCTCACCAATCTGGACAGGGGGTCCGACAGTCAGCTCCTACAATGAGCAGTTCTTC | CASSPIWTGGPTVSSYNEQFF
TRBJ2-1 | NA | TRBD2 | TRBV11-3 | TGTGCCAGCAGCCTTTCTCGACTAGCGGATGAGCAGTTCTTC | CASSLSRLADEQFF
TRBJ1-1 | NA | TRBD1 | TRBV7-8 | TGTGCCAGCAGCTTTGGACAGGGAGTCACTGAAGCTTTCTTT | CASSFGQGVTEAFF
TRBJ1-1 | NA | TRBD1 | TRBV5-1 | TGCGCCAGCAGCCGGGGGACAGGGGACACTGAAGCTTTCTTT | CASSRGTGDTEAFF
TRBJ2-2 | NA | NA | TRBV6-5 | TGTGCCAGCAGTATCTTCACCGGGGAGCTGTTTTTT | CASSIFTGELFF
TRBJ1-3 | NA | NA | TRBV4-1 | TGCGCCAGCAGCCCAAAGCCAGGGGAGAGCTCTGGAAACACCATATATTTT | CASSPKPGESSGNTIYF
TRBJ1-2 | NA | NA | TRBV5-6 | TGTGCCAGCAGCTTGACAGCTAACTATGGCTACACCTTC | CASSLTANYGYTF
TRBJ2-2 | NA | TRBD1 | TRBV5-4 | TGTGCCAGCAGCTTGGTACAGGGGGCCGGGGAGCTGTTTTTT | CASSLVQGAGELFF
TRBJ1-1 | NA | NA | TRBV5-1 | TGCGCCAGCAGGAACCAGGCTACGAACACTGAAGCTTTCTTT | CASRNQATNTEAFF
TRBJ1-2 | NA | NA | TRBV5-4 | TGTGCCAGCAGCGAGGGCCTGGGGGGCTACACCTTC | CASSEGLGGYTF
TRBJ2-1 | NA | NA | TRBV20-1 | TGCAGTGCTAGAGGTTTTGGCGGACAGTTCTTC | CSARGFGGQFF
TRBJ2-7 | once | TRBD1 | TRBV6-6 | TGTGCCAGCAGTTACTCGACCAGGGGGGAGCAGTACTTC | CASSYSTRGEQYF
TRBJ2-1 | few | TRBD2 | TRBV5-1 | TGCGCCAGCAGCCTAACTAGCGGGGGTACTTACAATGAGCAGTTCTTC | CASSLTSGGTYNEQFF
TRBJ2-3 | once | NA | TRBV6-5 | TGTGCCAGCAGTTACTCGACAGACCAGACAGATACGCAGTATTTT | CASSYSTDQTDTQYF
TRBJ2-7 | NA | TRBD2 | TRBV4-2 | TGTGCCAGCAGCCAAGCGGTGACTAGCGGGAGTTTTTCCTACGAGCAGTACTTC | CASSQAVTSGSFSYEQYF
TRBJ2-4 | NA | TRBD1 | TRBV6-5 | TGTGCCAGCAGGGAAGACAGGGTCCAAAACATTCAGTACTTC | CASREDRVQNIQYF
TRBJ2-1 | NA | NA | TRBV19 | TGTGCCAGTAGTATTCTTTCGGGGGGCTCGGATGAGCAGTTCTTC | CASSILSGGSDEQFF